These T cell receptor beta chains were read from a single sample in a study of blood T cell repertoires in COVID-19. Assay used: immunoSEQ multiplex PCR; TCRdb lists only in-frame clones, some missing. The profile shows some 150,000 clones, around 90% of them singletons. Sequencing input: peripheral blood. The receptors originated from a woman aged 80 or over with acute or convalescent COVID-19. The CDR3 runs from the conserved cysteine through the conserved F or W. Each record gives: clone size, D gene, V gene, J gene, CDR3 DNA, CDR3 protein. D genes are given only for firm matches. Clone size is shown for a subset of rows, as once, few, many or a class of expanded clone.

few	.	TRBV2	TRBJ1-4	TGTGCCAGCAGTCCCCAGGGTATTCAAGAAAAACTGTTTTTT	CASSPQGIQEKLFF
.	TRBD2	TRBV30	TRBJ2-1	TGTGCCAGCGGGACTCACAATGAGCAGTTCTTC	CASGTHNEQFF
.	TRBD1	TRBV3-1/TRBV3-2	TRBJ1-1	TGTGCCAGCAGCCAGGTGGGGACAGGGGACATCTTT	CASSQVGTGDIF
.	.	TRBV6-6	TRBJ1-1	TGTGCCAGCAGTTACGATACCACAACGACTGAAGCTTTCTTT	CASSYDTTTTEAFF
once	.	TRBV5-1	TRBJ1-1	TGCGCCAGCAGCTACTTGGGAGGGGAAACTGAAGCTTTCTTT	CASSYLGGETEAFF
.	.	TRBV9	TRBJ1-6	TGTGCCAGCAGATTTAAGGTAACAGGGTCCGGCTCCTATAATTCACCCCTCCACTTT	CASRFKVTGSGSYNSPLHF
.	.	TRBV30	TRBJ1-4	TGTGCCTGGTCCCGGGAGGTTAATAATGAAAAACTGTTTTTT	CAWSREVNNEKLFF
.	TRBD1	TRBV15	TRBJ1-5	TGTGCCACCGCCGGGAAGGGGGCAATCGGTCAGCCCCAGCATTTT	CATAGKGAIGQPQHF
.	.	TRBV18	TRBJ1-5	TGTGCCAGCTCATCGGGCAGGGAAGGACGTCAGCCCCAGCATTTT	CASSSGREGRQPQHF
once	.	TRBV25-1	TRBJ2-7	TGTGCCAGCAGTGAATATATCCAGAGCGCGCAGTACTTC	CASSEYIQSAQYF
.	.	TRBV27	TRBJ1-2	TGTGCCAGCAGTTTCTTTGGGGCGATTTTCGATGGCTACACCTTC	CASSFFGAIFDGYTF
.	.	TRBV5-1	TRBJ1-1	TGCGCCAGCAGCTTGGCCTTGGACAGCGAAGCTTTCTTT	CASSLALDSEAFF
.	.	TRBV18	TRBJ1-3	TGTGCCAGCTCACCAGGAGAAGAATCTGGAAACACCATATATTTT	CASSPGEESGNTIYF
.	.	TRBV2	TRBJ1-1	TGTGCCAGCAGTACCGACTTTAACACTGAAGCTTTCTTT	CASSTDFNTEAFF
.	.	TRBV2	TRBJ1-2	TGTGCCAGCACTGGGGGGGGGCAGAACTATGGCTACACCTTC	CASTGGGQNYGYTF
.	.	TRBV2	TRBJ1-2	TGTGCCAGCAGTCGGACAGCAGCTGATCTCTATGGCTACACCTTC	CASSRTAADLYGYTF
.	TRBD1	TRBV18	TRBJ1-2	TGTGCCAGCTCACCGGACAGGGCGAAGGCTACTGGCTACACCTTC	CASSPDRAKATGYTF
.	TRBD1	TRBV9	TRBJ2-5	TGTGCCAGCAGCGAGGACAGGTCGGAGACCCAGTACTTC	CASSEDRSETQYF
.	.	TRBV7-2	TRBJ1-5	TGTGCCAGCAGCTTCGTTAGCAATCAGCCCCAGCATTTT	CASSFVSNQPQHF
.	.	TRBV7-3	TRBJ2-1	TGTGCCAGCAGCCCAGACAGGAGGAGCTCCTACAATGAGCAGTTCTTC	CASSPDRRSSYNEQFF
.	.	TRBV7-9	TRBJ2-1	TGTGCCAGCAGCGCACGAACGGGTGAGCAGTTCTTC	CASSARTGEQFF
.	.	TRBV28	TRBJ1-3	TGTGCCAGCAGACCAGGGCCCGTTGGAAACACCATATATTTT	CASRPGPVGNTIYF
.	TRBD1	TRBV19	TRBJ2-5	TGTGCCAGTAGCGAGGGACAGCAAGAGACCCAGTACTTC	CASSEGQQETQYF
.	TRBD1	TRBV19	TRBJ1-2	TGTGCCAGTAGTACGACTAGGACAGGGCCGAACACCTTC	CASSTTRTGPNTF
.	.	TRBV10-3	TRBJ1-2	TGTGCCATCAGTACCTCCGGACAGAACTATGGCTACACCTTC	CAISTSGQNYGYTF
.	TRBD1	TRBV4-2	TRBJ1-5	TGTGCCAGCAGCCAGGACAGGGGGGACCAGCCCCAGCATTTT	CASSQDRGDQPQHF
.	TRBD2	TRBV6-5	TRBJ2-5	TGTGCCAGCAGTTACTCGAGCGGGGGGGTAAAGACCCAGTACTTC	CASSYSSGGVKTQYF
once	.	TRBV9	TRBJ1-6	TGTGCCAGCAGCGCCGATCTGGGCCCAAATTCACCCCTCCACTTT	CASSADLGPNSPLHF
.	TRBD1	TRBV7-2	TRBJ2-3	TGTGCCAGCAGCTCAGGGACAGGGGGCACAGATACGCAGTATTTT	CASSSGTGGTDTQYF
.	.	TRBV20-1	TRBJ2-1	TGCAGTGCCAATTCCTATAATGAGCAGTTCTTC	CSANSYNEQFF
.	TRBD1	TRBV18	TRBJ1-1	TGTGCCAGCTCACAGCAGGGGGCCACTGAAGCTTTCTTT	CASSQQGATEAFF
.	TRBD1	TRBV18	TRBJ1-4	TGTGCCAGCTCACCACCGATAGGACAGGGCAGCTATTTCACAACTAATGAAAAACTGTTTTTT	CASSPPIGQGSYFTTNEKLFF